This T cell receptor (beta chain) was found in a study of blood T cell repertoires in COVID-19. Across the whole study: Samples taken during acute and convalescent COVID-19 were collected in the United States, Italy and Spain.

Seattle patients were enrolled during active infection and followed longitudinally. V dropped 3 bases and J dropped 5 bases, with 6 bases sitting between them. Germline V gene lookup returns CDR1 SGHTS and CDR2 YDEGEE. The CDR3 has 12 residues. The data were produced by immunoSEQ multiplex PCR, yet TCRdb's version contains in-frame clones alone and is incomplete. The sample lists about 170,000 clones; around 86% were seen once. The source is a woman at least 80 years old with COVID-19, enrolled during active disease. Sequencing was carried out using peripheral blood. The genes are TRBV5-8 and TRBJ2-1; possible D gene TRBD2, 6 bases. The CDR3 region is CASSWEDNEQFF. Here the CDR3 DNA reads TGTGCCAGCAGCTGGGAGGACAATGAGCAGTTCTTC. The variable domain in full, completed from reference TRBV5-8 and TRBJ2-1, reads EAGVTQSPTHLIKTRGQQATLRCSPISGHTSVYWYQQALGLGLQFLLWYDEGEERNRGNFPPRFSGRQFPNYSSELNVNALELEDSALYLCASSWEDNEQFFGPGTRLTVL.